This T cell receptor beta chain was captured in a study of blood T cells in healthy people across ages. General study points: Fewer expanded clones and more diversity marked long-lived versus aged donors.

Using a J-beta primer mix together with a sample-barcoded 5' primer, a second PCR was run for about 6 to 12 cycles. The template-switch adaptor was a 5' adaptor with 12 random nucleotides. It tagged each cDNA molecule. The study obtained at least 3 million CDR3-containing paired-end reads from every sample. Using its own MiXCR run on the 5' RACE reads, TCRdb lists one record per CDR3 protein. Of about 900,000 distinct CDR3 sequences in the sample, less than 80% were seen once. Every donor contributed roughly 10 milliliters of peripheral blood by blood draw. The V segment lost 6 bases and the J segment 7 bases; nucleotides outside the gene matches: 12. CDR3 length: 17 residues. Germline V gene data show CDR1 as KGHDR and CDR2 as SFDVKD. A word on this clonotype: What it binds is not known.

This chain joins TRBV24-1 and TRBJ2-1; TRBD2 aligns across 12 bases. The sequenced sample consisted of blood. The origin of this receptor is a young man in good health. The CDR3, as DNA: TGTGCCACCAGTACCAGTCTAGCGGGGGGGCCATCGAATGAGCAGTTCTTC. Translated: CATSTSLAGGPSNEQFF.